Following are 30 T cell receptor beta chains from one sample sequenced in a study of OX40 agonist ivuxolimab in advanced cancers. Data came from immunoSEQ multiplex PCR; TCRdb stores just in-frame clones and leaves some out. The sample has roughly 65,000 clones, almost 90% seen once. Specimen: CD4+ or CD8+ T cells sorted from blood, collected in a trial of the OX40 agonist ivuxolimab. The receptor source for this set is an adult with an advanced solid tumor such as melanoma, head and neck, liver or kidney cancer.

The chain uses TRBV15 and TRBJ1-2, with D perhaps matching TRBD1 (6 bases). Trimming stripped 0 bases from V and 14 bases from J, with 13 bases between. There are 12 residues in the CDR3. Germline CDR1 reads LNHNV; CDR2 reads YYDKDF (reference sequence). The CDR3 DNA sequence: TGTGCCACCAGCAGAGATTTCCAAGGGGGAACCTTC. As protein: CATSRDFQGGTF.

This clone was found once. The chain employs TRBV6-5 and TRBJ2-7; 10 bases align to TRBD2. This CDR3 spans 15 amino acids. V gave up 7 bases and J gave up 6 bases; unmatched junction bases: 12. CDR1 and CDR2 from the germline V gene are MNHEY and SVGAGI. The CDR3 spells CASKSGLAGAGEQYF. The CDR3 nucleotides read TGTGCCAGCAAATCGGGGCTAGCGGGAGCCGGCGAGCAGTACTTC.

As for this clone: Mismatch with germline at one junction end may stem from a read error. The chain is built from TRBV7-8 and TRBJ2-1; 10 nucleotides agree with TRBD2. CDR1 is SGHVS, CDR2 FQNEAQ, per germline. The CDR3 spans 12 residues. Here the CDR3 reads CASSLSGRELFF. The CDR3 DNA reads as TGTGCCAGCAGCTTGAGCGGGAGGGAGCTGTTCTTC.

The chain links TRBV18 to TRBJ1-5; 8 nucleotides agree with TRBD1. CDR1 is KGHSH and CDR2 is LQKENI in the germline V gene. The J segment lost 5 bases and the V segment lost 4 bases, leaving 4 bases of the junction unmatched. The CDR3 runs 14 residues. CDR3 loop: CASSRQGSHQPQHF. CDR3 nucleotide sequence: TGTGCCAGCTCACGACAGGGGAGTCATCAGCCCCAGCATTTT.

The rearrangement joins TRBV11-2 to TRBJ2-3, with D maybe TRBD2 (5 bases). Deletions cut 0 bases from V and 4 bases from J, with 11 bases between. The germline V gene encodes CDR1 SGHAT and CDR2 FQNNGV. The CDR3 extends over 15 amino acids. The CDR3 bases are TGTGCCAGCAGCTTAGAGAGGGTCCCGCCAGATACGCAGTATTTT. Its protein product is CASSLERVPPDTQYF.

The gene calls are TRBV5-1 and TRBJ2-7, with 10 bases identical to TRBD1. Germline lookup yields CDR1 SGHRS and CDR2 YFSETQ. Trimming cost V 0 bases and J 4 bases; bases outside gene matches: 4. The CDR3 sequence is 15 residues long. CDR3 nucleotides: TGCGCCAGCAGCTTGGAGACAGGGGGCTCTTACGAGCAGTACTTC. Protein: CASSLETGGSYEQYF.

Notes on this clone: The same CDR3 arises from other DNA sequences in this sample as well. The rearrangement joins TRBV29-1 to TRBJ1-2; 10 bases are a match to TRBD1. CDR1 and CDR2 from the germline V gene are SQVTM and ANQGSEA. CDR3 length equals 14 residues. V lost 4 bases and J lost 7; bases outside the gene matches: 9. CDR3 DNA sequence: TGCAGCGTTGGGGTGGGGGACAGGGGTGGTGGCTACACCTTC. Protein sequence: CSVGVGDRGGGYTF.

This chain links TRBV6-1 with TRBJ2-1; D gene unclear. CDR3 size: 13 residues. Trimming pared 6 bases from V and 8 bases from J, leaving 14 bases between. From germline, CDR1 is MNHNS and CDR2 SASEGT. Written as DNA, the CDR3 is TGTGCCAGCAGACAGACTGGAGCTGATGAGCAGTTCTTC. Protein product: CASRQTGADEQFF.

The chain employs TRBV28 and TRBJ1-5, with TRBD1 matching over 8 bases. This CDR3 spans 14 amino acids. Unmatched junction bases numbered 2, after V lost 3 bases and J lost 4 bases. Germline CDR1 reads MDHEN; CDR2 reads SYDVKM. The CDR3 coding sequence is TGTGCCAGCAGTTTCCACAGGGGGAATCAGCCCCAGCATTTT. Protein sequence: CASSFHRGNQPQHF.

The chain carries TRBV30 and TRBJ1-2; 7 positions agree with TRBD1. The germline CDR1 and CDR2 sequences are GTSNPN and SVGIG (reference sequence). This CDR3 comprises 15 residues. Unmatched junction bases numbered 7, after V lost 1 base and J lost 2 bases. CDR3 residues: CAWSATDRVNYGYTF. For the CDR3, the DNA is TGTGCCTGGAGTGCAACCGACAGGGTCAACTATGGCTACACCTTC.

The chain links TRBV27 to TRBJ2-3, with no clear D. CDR3 length: 11 amino acids. Germline V gene data show CDR1 as MNHEY and CDR2 as SMNVEV (reference sequence). V was pared by 8 bases and J by 1 base, with 4 bases between. CDR3 sequence: CASRGTDTQYF. The CDR3 DNA sequence: TGTGCCAGCCGTGGCACAGATACGCAGTATTTT.

J is TRBJ1-2 and V is TRBV6-5; no clear D. V lost 0 bases, J lost 3 bases, and 5 bases lay in between. This CDR3 is built from 13 residues. The germline gives CDR1 MNHEY, CDR2 SVGAGI. The CDR3 nucleotides are TGTGCCAGCAGTTACTCGATCGACTATGGCTACACCTTC. Translation: CASSYSIDYGYTF.

The CDR3 is CASSYYDTEAFF. CDR3 bases: TGTGCCAGCAGTTACTACGACACTGAAGCTTTCTTT. The rearrangement links TRBV6-5 to TRBJ1-1, with D hard to call. Trimming stripped 1 base from V and 3 bases from J, with 3 bases between. The germline CDR1 and CDR2 sequences are MNHEY and SVGAGI. The CDR3 totals 12 residues.

The gene calls are TRBV11-2 and TRBJ2-3; tentatively, D is TRBD1 (5 bases). V was trimmed by 5 bases and J by 4 bases, leaving 13 bases between them. Germline V gene lookup returns CDR1 SGHAT and CDR2 FQNNGV. The CDR3 has 14 residues. The CDR3 DNA sequence: TGTGCCAGCAGCCCCTCCAGGGCGGCAGATACGCAGTATTTT. Translated, it gives CASSPSRAADTQYF.

The chain combines TRBV18 with TRBJ2-3, with D possibly TRBD1 on 5 matching bases. The CDR3 has 14 residues. CDR1 is KGHSH, CDR2 LQKENI, per germline. V was clipped by 0 bases and J by 4 bases, with 8 bases between them. The CDR3: CASSPPQGSDTQYF. CDR3 DNA sequence: TGTGCCAGCTCACCACCCCAGGGTTCAGATACGCAGTATTTT.

The chain combines TRBV9 with TRBJ1-1; D unresolved. Germline V CDR1 and CDR2: SGDLS, YYNGEE. The CDR3 extends over 14 amino acids. Trimming cost V 0 bases and J 1 base, with 7 bases left between them. The CDR3 coding sequence is TGTGCCAGCAGCGTAGTTCCTGAGAACACTGAAGCTTTCTTT. It is translated as CASSVVPENTEAFF.

The rearrangement links TRBV7-9 to TRBJ1-2, with a weak D call TRBD1 (5 bases). This CDR3 is built from 10 residues. Trimming shortened V by 1 base and J by 13 bases, and 7 bases separated the two germline ends. Germline CDR1 is SEHNR and CDR2 is FQNEAQ (reference sequence). This CDR3 reads CASSLDGTTF. The CDR3, as DNA: TGTGCCAGCAGCTTAGACGGGACCACCTTC.

The CDR3 coding sequence is TGTGCCAGTAATTCAGGGCAAGAGACCCAGTACTTC. Translating gives CASNSGQETQYF. J is TRBJ2-5 and V is TRBV19, with D possibly matching TRBD1 (5 bases). This CDR3 spans 12 amino acids. Trimming removed 7 bases from V and 2 bases from J, with 8 bases in between. Germline lookup yields CDR1 LNHDA and CDR2 SQIVND (reference sequence).

The rearrangement joins TRBV7-2 to TRBJ2-7; D might be TRBD1 (5 bases). The CDR3 totals 14 residues. V was clipped by 3 bases and J by 0 bases, with 9 bases between them. Germline lookup yields CDR1 SGHTA and CDR2 FQGNSA. The CDR3 nucleotides read TGTGCCAGCAGCTTGCAGGGTACCTCCTACGAGCAGTACTTC. Translating gives CASSLQGTSYEQYF.

The chain links TRBV6-5 to TRBJ1-5; D remains ambiguous. Trimming took off 0 bases at V and 7 bases at J, with 7 bases between the two ends. Germline CDR1 reads MNHEY; CDR2 reads SVGAGI. CDR3 size: 13 residues. The CDR3 loop is CASSYSTEQPQHF. The CDR3 DNA is TGTGCCAGCAGTTACTCGACGGAGCAGCCCCAGCATTTT.

The gene calls are TRBV7-3 and TRBJ2-3, with no clear D. Germline V lookup: CDR1 SGHTA, CDR2 FQGTGA. The CDR3 spans 17 residues. Trimming stripped 2 bases from V and 0 bases from J, with 15 bases between. CDR3 protein: CASSLVGNRASTDTQYF. CDR3 nucleotide sequence: TGTGCCAGCAGCTTAGTCGGAAATCGGGCTAGCACAGATACGCAGTATTTT.

This clone was seen a handful of times. The chain combines TRBV14 with TRBJ2-3; D possibly corresponds to TRBD2 (6 bases). Trimming removed 2 bases from V and 0 bases from J, with 9 bases in between. Germline V CDR1 and CDR2: SGHDN, FVKESK. The CDR3 sequence is 15 residues long. The CDR3 spells CASSQQLASTDTQYF. DNA of the CDR3: TGTGCCAGCAGCCAACAACTAGCCAGCACAGATACGCAGTATTTT.

The V call is TRBV10-3, the J call TRBJ1-4; the D gene is possibly TRBD1 (6 bases). V was shortened by 7 bases and J by 7 bases, with 13 bases between the two germline ends. This CDR3 comprises 13 residues. The germline V gene has CDR1 ENHRY and CDR2 SYGVKD. Written as DNA, the CDR3 is TGTGCCATCAATGCAGGGGTGGGTGAAAAACTGTTTTTT. This sequence encodes CAINAGVGEKLFF.

CDR3 sequence (DNA): TGTGCCAGCAGTGAGCCTGGGTACTACACTGAAGCTTTCTTT. Residues: CASSEPGYYTEAFF. The chain combines TRBV6-5 with TRBJ1-1; D call uncertain. V gave up 5 bases and J gave up 3 bases, with 13 bases separating them. The germline V gene has CDR1 MNHEY and CDR2 SVGAGI. The CDR3 extends over 14 amino acids.

The gene calls are TRBV29-1 and TRBJ2-5; D is ambiguous. Germline lookup yields CDR1 SQVTM and CDR2 ANQGSEA. This CDR3 is 14 amino acids long. Trimming cost V 1 base and J 1 base, with 10 bases left between them. CDR3 DNA sequence: TGCAGCGTTGAAGGACGCTTGACCCAAGAGACCCAGTACTTC. It codes for CSVEGRLTQETQYF.

This rearrangement joins TRBV7-6 to TRBJ2-7, with TRBD1 matching over 7 bases. After removal of 5 bases from V and 2 bases from J, the junction contained 15 bases not matched to a gene. The CDR3 totals 17 residues. Germline V lookup: CDR1 SGHVS, CDR2 FNYEAQ. CDR3 coding DNA: TGTGCCAGCAGCCCTGTAAAGGGGGCCGGAAGGACCTACGAGCAGTACTTC. This translates into CASSPVKGAGRTYEQYF.

The V and J genes are TRBV5-6 and TRBJ1-3; perhaps TRBD1 as D (6 bases). Trimming removed 5 bases from V and 4 bases from J, with 16 bases in between. The CDR3 is made up of 15 amino acids. Germline V gene data show CDR1 as SGHDT and CDR2 as YYEEEE. CDR3 DNA: TGTGCCAGCAGAATCCAGGGGCTCACAGGAAACACCATATATTTT. Translating it yields CASRIQGLTGNTIYF.

J is TRBJ1-2 and V is TRBV11-1, with D possibly matching TRBD1 (5 bases). Per germline, CDR1 SGHAT and CDR2 FQDESV (reference sequence). Trimming pared 5 bases from V and 4 bases from J, leaving 14 bases between. The CDR3 is 14 amino acids. The CDR3 DNA follows: TGTGCCAGCAGCCGTAGCCAGGGAGCCTATGGCTACACCTTC. Amino acid sequence: CASSRSQGAYGYTF.

This chain uses TRBV7-2 with TRBJ2-2; D uncertain. There are 15 residues in the CDR3. CDR1 and CDR2 (germline): SGHTA, FQGNSA. V was cut by 1 base and J by 8 bases, with 14 bases left in between. As DNA, the CDR3 is TGTGCCAGCAGCTTAGTACGAACAACCTCAGGGGAGCTGTTTTTT. It translates to CASSLVRTTSGELFF. The full variable domain, completed using reference TRBV7-2 and TRBJ2-2, is GAGVSQSPSNKVTEKGKDVELRCDPISGHTALYWYRQSLGQGLEFLIYFQGNSAPDKSGLPSDRFSAERTGGSVSTLTIQRTQQEDSAVYLCASSLVRTTSGELFFGEGSRLTVL.

The V call is TRBV30, the J call TRBJ2-2; D gene ambiguous. V shed 7 bases and J shed 0 bases, with 12 bases lying between them. Germline lookup yields CDR1 GTSNPN and CDR2 SVGIG (reference sequence). This CDR3 contains 14 residues. CDR3 sequence reads: CASPRPANTGELFF. The CDR3 bases are TGTGCCTCCCCGAGGCCCGCGAACACCGGGGAGCTGTTTTTT.